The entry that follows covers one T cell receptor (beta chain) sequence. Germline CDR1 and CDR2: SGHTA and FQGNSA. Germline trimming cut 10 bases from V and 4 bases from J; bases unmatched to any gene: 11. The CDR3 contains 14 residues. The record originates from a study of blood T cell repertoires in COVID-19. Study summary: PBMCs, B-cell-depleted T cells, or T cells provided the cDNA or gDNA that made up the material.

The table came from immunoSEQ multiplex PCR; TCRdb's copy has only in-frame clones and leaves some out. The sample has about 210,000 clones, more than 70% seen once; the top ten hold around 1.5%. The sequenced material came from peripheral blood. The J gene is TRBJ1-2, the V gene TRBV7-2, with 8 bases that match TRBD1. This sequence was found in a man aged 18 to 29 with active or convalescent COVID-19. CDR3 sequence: CATENTGGFYGYTF. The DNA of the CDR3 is TGTGCCACCGAGAATACAGGGGGGTTCTATGGCTACACCTTC.